This T cell receptor (beta chain) was obtained from a study of cytomegalovirus exposure and HLA in healthy donors. The study, taken as a whole, reports: Fewer N-insertions (relative to the approximately 700-donor mean) were reportedly seen in an Asian-associated ancestry cluster in a later analysis.

The count of this clone is one. The target antigen is unknown. This PCR relied on a set of 60 Vbeta primers and 13 Jbeta primers. Profiling relied on immunoSEQ multiplex PCR, and the TCRdb table lists in-frame clones only, not all of them. The sample holds 150,000 or so clones, about 85% seen once. With V trimmed by 1 base and J by 9 bases, 12 bases remained unmatched. Per germline, CDR1 SGHDN and CDR2 FVKESK. The CDR3 has 17 amino acids. The source is a woman aged 18-29 years in good health and CMV-seronegative. The specimen sequenced was PBMCs. This sequence joins TRBV14 and TRBJ1-6, with 7 bases lining up with TRBD1. DNA of the CDR3: TGTGCCAGCAGCCAAGGTGGAAAGGGGACAGCCTTTTCACCCCTCCACTTT. As protein: CASSQGGKGTAFSPLHF.